These 21 T cell receptor beta chains came from one sample sequenced in a study of graft-versus-host responses after intestinal transplantation. These receptors have no identified antigens. Clones were sequenced by immunoSEQ multiplex PCR, and TCRdb holds only the in-frame ones, with some missing. Of over 100,000 clones listed, 90% to 95% are singletons. Here the sequenced sample was unstimulated CD4+ T cells sorted from spleen or lymph node cells, taken before intestinal transplant. Source of these receptors: a human donor who received an intestinal transplant.

The chain couples TRBV27 to TRBJ2-7; 11 bases align to TRBD1. The CDR3 contains 17 residues. CDR1 and CDR2 from the germline V gene are MNHEY and SMNVEV (reference sequence). Trimming at V came to 5 bases and at J to 2 bases, leaving 11 bases not matched to a gene. For the CDR3, the DNA is TGTGCCAGCAGTCCCCGGACAGGGGGCTTAACTCCCTACGAGCAGTACTTC. Protein: CASSPRTGGLTPYEQYF.

The J gene is TRBJ2-5, the V gene TRBV2; tentatively, D is TRBD1 (6 bases). CDR3 size: 12 residues. With 6 bases removed from V and 4 bases from J, the gap between germline ends came to 9 bases. Germline lookup yields CDR1 SNHLY and CDR2 FYNNEI. The CDR3 nucleotides are TGTGCCAGCAGAGGACAGTCAGAGACCCAGTACTTC. Protein: CASRGQSETQYF.

This rearrangement joins TRBV6-5 to TRBJ2-1, with D perhaps being TRBD1 or TRBD2 (6 bases each). Germline CDR1 MNHEY, CDR2 SVGAGI. V lost 6 bases and J 3 bases, leaving 15 bases between the germline ends. The CDR3 extends over 15 amino acids. CDR3 DNA sequence: TGTGCCAGCAGACCACAAGGGGGGAGCTACAATGAGCAGTTCTTC. Translating gives CASRPQGGSYNEQFF.

CDR3 amino acids: CASSLTARSPVNTEAFF. Here the CDR3 DNA reads TGTGCCAGCAGCTTAACGGCCCGCAGCCCCGTGAACACTGAAGCTTTCTTT. The rearrangement joins TRBV5-4 to TRBJ1-1; D remains ambiguous. V gave up 2 bases and J gave up 0 bases, with 17 bases separating them. CDR3 length: 17 amino acids. Germline V gene lookup returns CDR1 SGHNT and CDR2 YYREEE (reference sequence). Full variable domain (remainder filled in from reference TRBV5-4 and TRBJ1-1): ETGVTQSPTHLIKTRGQQVTLRCSSQSGHNTVSWYQQALGQGPQFIFQYYREEENGRGNFPPRFSGLQFPNYSSELNVNALELDDSALYLCASSLTARSPVNTEAFFGQGTRLTVV.

The chain recombines TRBV25-1 with TRBJ2-1; D uncertain. The CDR3 has 12 amino acids. Trimming cost V 4 bases and J 7 bases, with 8 bases left between them. The germline V gene encodes CDR1 MGHDK and CDR2 SYGVNS. The chain's CDR3 is CASSGASNEQFF. The CDR3 nucleotides read TGTGCCAGCAGTGGCGCTAGTAATGAGCAGTTCTTC.

The chain couples TRBV6-5 to TRBJ2-7, with D tentatively TRBD2 (6 bases). CDR3 length equals 15 residues. Trimming pared 6 bases from V and 0 bases from J, leaving 15 bases between. Looked up from germline, CDR1 is MNHEY and CDR2 is SVGAGI. The CDR3 bases are TGTGCCAGCAGCCTGAGCCGGGACTCCTCCTACGAGCAGTACTTC. As protein: CASSLSRDSSYEQYF.

The chain combines TRBV5-1 with TRBJ2-2; D not resolved. CDR3 length: 14 residues. V gave up 4 bases and J gave up 6 bases, with 13 bases separating them. Germline-derived CDR1 and CDR2 are SGHRS and YFSETQ. The CDR3 reads CASSPLNGPGELFF. The CDR3 DNA sequence: TGCGCCAGCAGCCCCCTGAATGGTCCCGGGGAGCTGTTTTTT. The full variable domain, in which reference TRBV5-1 and TRBJ2-2 provide the parts outside the CDR3, is KAGVTQTPRYLIKTRGQQVTLSCSPISGHRSVSWYQQTPGQGLQFLFEYFSETQRNKGNFPGRFSGRQFSNSRSEMNVSTLELGDSALYLCASSPLNGPGELFFGEGSRLTVL.

This chain joins TRBV6-5 and TRBJ1-1, with 7 bases identical to TRBD1. The ends lost 2 bases at V and 11 bases at J; junction bases unmatched: 11. Per germline, CDR1 MNHEY and CDR2 SVGAGI. The CDR3 sequence is 14 residues long. The CDR3 protein is CASSYNRGDLKAFF. CDR3 DNA sequence: TGTGCCAGCAGTTACAACAGGGGAGACCTTAAGGCTTTCTTT.

The chain joins TRBV18 to TRBJ2-1; D remains unclear. This CDR3 has 18 amino acids. CDR1 and CDR2 (germline): KGHSH, LQKENI. Trimming took 4 bases from V and 4 from J, leaving 23 bases between them. The CDR3 nucleotides are TGTGCCAGCTCACTCAATCGAATTAGGACGGATGGATACAATGAGCAGTTCTTC. Translating gives CASSLNRIRTDGYNEQFF.

This clone occurred once. This chain connects TRBV7-9 to TRBJ2-3, with TRBD1 matching over 9 bases. V lost 5 bases and J lost 3; bases outside the gene matches: 9. Germline CDR1 is SEHNR and CDR2 is FQNEAQ (reference sequence). This CDR3 spans 16 amino acids. The CDR3 loop is CASSPGTGSLTDTQYF. CDR3 nucleotides: TGTGCCAGCAGCCCAGGGACAGGGAGTTTGACAGATACGCAGTATTTT.

CDR3 sequence (DNA): TGTGCCAGCAGCCTAAGGGGGACTAGAGGGGACAATGAGCAGTTCTTC. Translated, it gives CASSLRGTRGDNEQFF. V usage is TRBV7-2 and J usage is TRBJ2-1, with TRBD2 matching 8 bases. This CDR3 is 16 amino acids long. V was pared by 5 bases and J by 5 bases, with 11 bases of the junction left unmatched. CDR1 and CDR2 from the germline V gene are SGHTA and FQGNSA.

This rearrangement joins TRBV5-1 to TRBJ2-7; TRBD2 aligns across 9 bases. This CDR3 comprises 14 residues. V shed 7 bases and J 2 bases; nucleotides not matched to a gene: 7. Germline assignment: CDR1 SGHRS and CDR2 YFSETQ. The CDR3 nucleotides are TGCGCCAGCTCAAGGACTAGCGATACCTACGAGCAGTACTTC. Its protein is CASSRTSDTYEQYF.

The rearrangement links TRBV6-1 to TRBJ2-1; TRBD1 is a possible D gene (6 bases). The CDR3 loop spans 14 amino acids. CDR1 is MNHNS, CDR2 SASEGT, per germline. The V end lost 6 bases, the J end lost 12 bases, and 21 bases lay between the germline ends. The CDR3: CASSSTGMGVGQFF. The CDR3 DNA reads as TGTGCCAGCAGCTCAACAGGGATGGGAGTGGGGCAGTTCTTC.

This chain links TRBV9 with TRBJ2-5; a weak D match, TRBD2 (5 bases). The V gene lost 8 bases and the J gene lost 7 bases, with 12 bases spanning the gap. The germline V gene encodes CDR1 SGDLS and CDR2 YYNGEE. The CDR3 covers 11 residues. CDR3 DNA sequence: TGTGCCAGTGGGAGTATGGGGACCCAGTACTTC. Translation: CASGSMGTQYF.

The chain joins TRBV4-1 to TRBJ2-5, with D perhaps matching TRBD2 (6 bases). Near its end, the DNA agrees better with TRBJ2-7, so the J call may be wrong. Germline V gene sequence: CDR1 MGHRA, CDR2 YSYEKL. The CDR3 has 14 amino acids. The CDR3 DNA sequence: TGCGCCAGCAGCCGGGAGGCACAGTTCTACGAGCAGTACTTC. Protein: CASSREAQFYEQYF.

This clone appeared once. The chain employs TRBV5-1 and TRBJ1-1, with unresolved D. Between the trimmed V and J ends, which lost 1 base and 1 base, there was a span of 5 bases. This CDR3 spans 13 amino acids. CDR1 SGHRS and CDR2 YFSETQ come from the germline V gene. CDR3 sequence (DNA): TGCGCCAGCAGCTTGCGAGGGAACACTGAAGCTTTCTTT. This translates into CASSLRGNTEAFF.

The chain employs TRBV4-2 and TRBJ2-7, with unresolved D. The CDR3 runs 12 residues. V gave up 1 base and J gave up 1 base, with 2 bases separating them. CDR1 is LGHNA and CDR2 is YNFKEQ in the germline V gene. CDR3 protein: CASSQGSYEQYF. The CDR3 DNA sequence: TGTGCCAGCAGCCAAGGTTCCTACGAGCAGTACTTC.

The gene calls are TRBV11-2 and TRBJ2-5; tentative D call: TRBD1 (6 bases). CDR1 and CDR2 from the germline V gene are SGHAT and FQNNGV. The CDR3 has 14 amino acids. V lost 1 base and J lost 5, with 11 bases in between. Here the CDR3 reads CASSLVLGAETQYF. In nucleotides, the CDR3 is TGTGCCAGCAGCTTAGTATTGGGGGCGGAGACCCAGTACTTC.

This chain joins TRBV7-8 and TRBJ2-5; D is perhaps TRBD2 (7 bases). Germline CDR1 reads SGHVS; CDR2 reads FQNEAQ. This CDR3 has 12 amino acids. V was clipped by 8 bases and J by 5 bases, with 12 bases between them. The CDR3 sequence is CASVGGRETQYF. DNA of the CDR3: TGTGCCAGCGTCGGGGGGCGGGAGACCCAGTACTTC.

The chain links TRBV23-1 to TRBJ1-2; 8 bases map to TRBD1. TRBV23-1 is recorded as an ORF, its role being uncertain. This CDR3 region has 13 residues. With 8 bases clipped from V and 8 bases from J, the junction kept 10 bases outside the gene matches. DNA for the CDR3: TGCGCCAGCTTCCAGGGGGCACCTCAGGGCTACACCTTC. It translates to CASFQGAPQGYTF.

The gene calls are TRBV5-1 and TRBJ1-4; D not certain. The CDR3 totals 14 residues. V was clipped by 1 base and J by 4 bases, with 8 bases between them. Germline CDR1 SGHRS, CDR2 YFSETQ. CDR3 DNA sequence: TGCGCCAGCAGCTTGCTCCAGAGTAATGAAAAACTGTTTTTT. Protein product: CASSLLQSNEKLFF.